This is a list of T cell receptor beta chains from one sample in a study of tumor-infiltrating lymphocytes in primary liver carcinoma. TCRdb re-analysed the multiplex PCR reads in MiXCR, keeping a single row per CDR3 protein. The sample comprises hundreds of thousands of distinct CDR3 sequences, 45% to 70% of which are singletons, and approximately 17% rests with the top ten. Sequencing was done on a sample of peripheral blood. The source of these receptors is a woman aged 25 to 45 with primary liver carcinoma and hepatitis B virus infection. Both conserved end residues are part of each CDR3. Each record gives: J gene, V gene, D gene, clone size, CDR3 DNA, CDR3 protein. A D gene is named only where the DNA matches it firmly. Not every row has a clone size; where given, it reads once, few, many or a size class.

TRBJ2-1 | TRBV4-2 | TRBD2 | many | TGTGCCAGCAGCCCTCGAGCGGGAGGCTACAATGAGCAGTTCTTC | CASSPRAGGYNEQFF
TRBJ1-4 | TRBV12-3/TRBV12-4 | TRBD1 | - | TGTGCCAACAGAAGGGGGCCTAATGAAAAACTGTTTTTT | CANRRGPNEKLFF
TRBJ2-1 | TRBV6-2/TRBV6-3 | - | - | TGTGCCAGCAGTAACCAAGGGACTGGATCCAATGAGCAGTTCTTC | CASSNQGTGSNEQFF
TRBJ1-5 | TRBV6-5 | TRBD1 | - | TGTGCCAGCAGCCGGGGACAGGGAGTACAGCCCCAGCATTTT | CASSRGQGVQPQHF
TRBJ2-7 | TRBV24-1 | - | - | TGTGCCACCAGTGACGCCTCCGGGACGGGGACCTACGAGCAGTACTTC | CATSDASGTGTYEQYF
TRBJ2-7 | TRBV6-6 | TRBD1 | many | TGTGCCAGCAGTTATCCCGGGACAGGCATCTACGAGCAGTACTTC | CASSYPGTGIYEQYF
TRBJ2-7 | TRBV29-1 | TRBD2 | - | TGCAGCGTTGACTCCCTACTAGCGGGAGTCGTGAATGAGCAGTACTTC | CSVDSLLAGVVNEQYF
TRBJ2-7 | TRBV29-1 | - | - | TGCAGCGCAGGACAGATTTCCTACGGGCAGTACTTC | CSAGQISYGQYF
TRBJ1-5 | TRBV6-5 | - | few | TGTGCCAGCAGCCCCGGGGGTTTGGGCAATCAGCCCCAGCATTTT | CASSPGGLGNQPQHF
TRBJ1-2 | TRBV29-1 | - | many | TGCAGCGTTGCCGTAACCTATGGCTACACCTTC | CSVAVTYGYTF
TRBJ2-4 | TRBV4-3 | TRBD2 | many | TGCGCCAGCAGCGCCAATGCGGGAGCAACAAACATTCAGTACTTC | CASSANAGATNIQYF
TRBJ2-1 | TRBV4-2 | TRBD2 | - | TGCGCCAGCAGCCAAGAGGTAGCGGGGGCCTCCTACAATGAGCAGTTCTTC | CASSQEVAGASYNEQFF
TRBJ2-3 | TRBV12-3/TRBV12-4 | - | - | TGTGCCAGCAATAGCGAGATCACAGATACGCAGCGTTTT | CASNSEITDTQRF
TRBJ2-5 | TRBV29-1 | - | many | TGCAGCGTTGAGGGGACTCCAAGAGTGGAGACCCAGTACTTC | CSVEGTPRVETQYF
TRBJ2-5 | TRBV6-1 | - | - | TGTGCCAGCAGTGAGCGAGACACCTGGGGGGAGACCCGGTACTTC | CASSERDTWGETRYF
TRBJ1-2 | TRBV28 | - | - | TGTGCCATCAGCCCTCTTAGACATTATGGCTACACCTTC | CAISPLRHYGYTF
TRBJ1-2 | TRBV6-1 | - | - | TGTGCCTGCCACCGAAGGACGCTGGTCGGCTACACCTTC | CACHRRTLVGYTF
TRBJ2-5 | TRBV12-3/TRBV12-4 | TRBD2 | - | TGTGCCAGCAGCTTGGCCTCTCGGGGGGCCCAGTACTTC | CASSLASRGAQYF
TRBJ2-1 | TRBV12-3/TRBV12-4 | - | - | TGTGCCAGCAGTTTTCAGCGTGCGGGCAATGAGCAGTTCTTC | CASSFQRAGNEQFF
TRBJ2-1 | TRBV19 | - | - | TGTGCCAGTATCTCTAGTCTGAGTGGGCGGGGCGAGCAGTTCTTC | CASISSLSGRGEQFF
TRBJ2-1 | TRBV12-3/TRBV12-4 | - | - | TGTGCCAGCAGTTTAAACCGGGGTGAGCGGTTCTTC | CASSLNRGERFF
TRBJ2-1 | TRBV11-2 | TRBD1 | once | TGTGCCAGCAACTCCGCCGGGACAGGGCGTTCGGGCGAGCAGTTCTTC | CASNSAGTGRSGEQFF
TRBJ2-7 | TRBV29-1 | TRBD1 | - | TGCAGCGCGGTACCGGGACAGGGGAAGAACGAGCAGTACTTC | CSAVPGQGKNEQYF
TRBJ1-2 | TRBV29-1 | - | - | TGCAGCGTTGAGGAGGCCCTCGGGGGCTACACCTTC | CSVEEALGGYTF
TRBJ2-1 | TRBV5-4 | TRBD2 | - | TGTGCCAGCAGCTTGACTTGGCTAGCGGGGAACAATGAGCTGTTCTTC | CASSLTWLAGNNELFF
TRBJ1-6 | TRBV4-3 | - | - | TGCGCCAGCAGCCAAGACTCCCTCGGGGGGGCTTCACTTCTCCACTTT | CASSQDSLGGASLLHF
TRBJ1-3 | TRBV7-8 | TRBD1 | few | TGTGCCAGCAGCCCAGGGACAGCGGGTCCTGGAAACACCATATATTTT | CASSPGTAGPGNTIYF
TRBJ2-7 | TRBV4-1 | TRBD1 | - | TGCGCCAGCAGCCAAGGCGGGACAGGGGGGCAAAAGAAGTACTTC | CASSQGGTGGQKKYF
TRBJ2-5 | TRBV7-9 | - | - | TGTGCCAGCAGCGTCAGGTGGGGCGAGACCCAGTACTTC | CASSVRWGETQYF
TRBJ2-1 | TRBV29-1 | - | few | TGCAGCGTTGTCGGGGTAGGTCAGGAAAATGAGCAGTTCTTC | CSVVGVGQENEQFF
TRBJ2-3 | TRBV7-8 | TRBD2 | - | TGTGCCAGCAGCTCGACGACTAGCACAGATATGCAGTATTTT | CASSSTTSTDMQYF
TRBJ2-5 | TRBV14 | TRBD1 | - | TGTGCCAGCAGCCTCATGACAGGGGGCATCGGAGAGACCCAGTACTTC | CASSLMTGGIGETQYF
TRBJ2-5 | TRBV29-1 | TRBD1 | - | TGCAGCGTCCCAGGACAGGGACTGGAGACCCAGTGCTTC | CSVPGQGLETQCF
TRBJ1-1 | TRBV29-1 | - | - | TGCAGCGCCCCCCGGCAGGGCGGAGTAACTGAAGCTTTCTTT | CSAPRQGGVTEAFF
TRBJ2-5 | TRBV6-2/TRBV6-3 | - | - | TGTGCCAGCAGAGCGCAGGTCCATGGGACCCAGTACTTC | CASRAQVHGTQYF
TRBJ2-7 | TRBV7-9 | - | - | TGTGCCAGCAGCTTAGGAGCCGAGCAGTACTTC | CASSLGAEQYF
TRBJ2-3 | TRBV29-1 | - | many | TGCAGCGTTCAACTCCTAGAATGGACGCAGTATTTT | CSVQLLEWTQYF
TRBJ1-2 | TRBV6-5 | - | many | TGTGCCAGCAGTGTCTATGTGGGAAGCTATGGCTACACCTTC | CASSVYVGSYGYTF
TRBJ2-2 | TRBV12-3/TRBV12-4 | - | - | TGTGCCAGCAGCCCTAATTACAGAGTACAGACCGGGGAGCTGTTTTTT | CASSPNYRVQTGELFF
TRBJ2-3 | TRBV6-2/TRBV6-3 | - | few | TGTGCCAGCTCTACCGCCTGGACGGATACGCAGTATTTT | CASSTAWTDTQYF
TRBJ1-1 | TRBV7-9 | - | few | TGTGCCAGCAGCTTTCAAGGGTCGAACACTGAAGCTTTCTTT | CASSFQGSNTEAFF
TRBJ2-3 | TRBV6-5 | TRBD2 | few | TGTGCCAGCAGTTATACTAGCGCAGATACGCAGTATTTT | CASSYTSADTQYF
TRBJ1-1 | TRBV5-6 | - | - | TGTGCCAGCTGTCTGCCGGGTACGAACACTGAAGCTTCCTTT | CASCLPGTNTEASF
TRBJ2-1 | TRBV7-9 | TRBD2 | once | TGTGCCAGCAGTGGCCTAGCGGATGTACACAATGAGCGGTTCTTC | CASSGLADVHNERFF
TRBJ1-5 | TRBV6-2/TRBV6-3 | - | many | TGTGCCAGCAGCGTTACAGGGAGCAATCAGCCCCAGCATTTT | CASSVTGSNQPQHF
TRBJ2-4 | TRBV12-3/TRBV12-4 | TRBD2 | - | TGTGCCAGCAGCGGACTAGCGGCTAGGGGGAACATTCAGTACTTC | CASSGLAARGNIQYF
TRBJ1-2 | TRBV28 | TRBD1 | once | TGTGCCAGCAACACCGGACAGGGTCGGGGCTACACCTTC | CASNTGQGRGYTF
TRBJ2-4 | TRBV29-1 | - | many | TGCAGCGTTACCCGAGGGGCCACCAAAAACATTCAGTACTTC | CSVTRGATKNIQYF
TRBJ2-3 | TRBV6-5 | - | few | TGTGCCAGCAGGCGCCTAGATACGCAGTATTTT | CASRRLDTQYF
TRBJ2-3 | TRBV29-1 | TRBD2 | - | TGCAGCGTTGTGCGACTAGCGGGAGAAGGTACGCACTATTTT | CSVVRLAGEGTHYF
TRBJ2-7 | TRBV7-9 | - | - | TGTGCCAGCAGCGTACAAGGGGGGACCTACGAGCAGTACTTC | CASSVQGGTYEQYF
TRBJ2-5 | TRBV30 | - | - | TGTGCCTGGAGCCAGGGACCGGGGAAGACCCAGTACTTC | CAWSQGPGKTQYF
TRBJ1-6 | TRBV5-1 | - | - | TGCGCCAGCAGCTTGGATGGACGACCCAATTCACCCCTCCACTTT | CASSLDGRPNSPLHF
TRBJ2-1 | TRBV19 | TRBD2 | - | TGTGCCAGTAGTCCCAGCGGGAGTGTTCAGTTCTTC | CASSPSGSVQFF
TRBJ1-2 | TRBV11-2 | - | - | TGTGCTAGCAGCTTAGATCTAGGTGGCTACGCCTTC | CASSLDLGGYAF